A selection of T cell receptor beta chains follows, all from one sample in a study of cytomegalovirus exposure and HLA in healthy donors. Libraries were prepared by immunoSEQ multiplex PCR; TCRdb keeps only in-frame clonotypes and omits some of them. The data hold approximately 160,000 clones, with about 96% observed a single time. Material for sequencing was PBMCs. Source of these receptors: a woman aged 18 to 35 in good health and CMV-seronegative. Each CDR3 is given without its conserved first and last residue. A D gene is named only where the DNA matches it firmly.

TRBJ2-2,TRBV11-3,.,ASSPRDGPRTGELF
TRBJ2-1,TRBV7-2,TRBD1,ASSYTGGSYNEQF
TRBJ1-4,TRBV2,TRBD1,ASSEWVWGQKNEKLF
TRBJ2-7,TRBV5-5,.,ASRTSYEQY
TRBJ1-2,TRBV5-6,.,ASSLGQKNYGYT
TRBJ2-3,TRBV7-2,TRBD2,ASSLRTSGGPDTQY
TRBJ2-1,TRBV5-1,TRBD2,ASSLKVASGGYEQF
TRBJ2-1,TRBV12-5,.,ASGLGPQGQNEQF
TRBJ1-5,TRBV28,.,ASRTWRGPPESNQPQH
TRBJ2-1,TRBV7-3,TRBD1,ASSLAALGQGVHEQF
TRBJ1-2,TRBV5-1,.,ASSLAVISGPGYT
TRBJ2-5,TRBV7-3,.,ASSPRGGTQETQY
TRBJ2-7,TRBV18,.,ASSLRSSYEQY
TRBJ2-3,TRBV25-1,.,ASSESGVRDTQY
TRBJ1-2,TRBV19,.,ASSIAHRVYGYT
TRBJ2-7,TRBV2,.,ASRGTKIYEQY
TRBJ2-7,TRBV6-5,.,AVGRGSSYEQY
TRBJ2-7,TRBV6-5,.,ASSQGVEQY
TRBJ2-4,TRBV6-6,.,ASSPSLGLAKNIQY
TRBJ1-1,TRBV27,TRBD1,ASSTGDGEAF
TRBJ1-2,TRBV6-1,.,ASSLVQGDIGYT
TRBJ1-2,TRBV4-3,.,ASSQDRLGGAHYGYT
TRBJ1-6,TRBV2,TRBD1,ASSDTGDSPLH
TRBJ1-4,TRBV6-5,.,ASSYFGGGGEKLF
TRBJ1-2,TRBV5-4,.,ASSLGRNNYGYT
TRBJ2-1,TRBV5-1,.,ASSLQGVDYNEQF
TRBJ1-1,TRBV6-5,TRBD1,ASSYSGQGNTEAF
TRBJ2-2,TRBV9,.,ASSVDGTRGGELF
TRBJ1-2,TRBV10-3,TRBD1,ATTGGPRDGYT
TRBJ2-7,TRBV19,.,ASSSQGTYEQY
TRBJ1-2,TRBV27,.,ASSSGKGYT
TRBJ1-4,TRBV4-1,.,ASSQLSLNEKLF
TRBJ1-2,TRBV2,.,ASETGRPNYGYT
TRBJ2-1,TRBV7-3,.,ASSLGGVGSSYNEQF
TRBJ1-1,TRBV4-3,.,ASSQDGLLNTEAF
TRBJ2-5,TRBV28,TRBD1,ASMGTVQETQY
TRBJ2-5,TRBV7-9,TRBD2,ASLEVVAGDETQY